This passage covers 9 T cell receptor beta chains from one sample sequenced in a study of technical replicates of blood from a handful of donors. TCRdb's table, derived via immunoSEQ multiplex PCR, lists solely in-frame clones and lacks some. The table lists about 64,000 clones, around 88% of them singletons. The material sequenced was PBMCs. Every receptor here comes from a human donor in good health. Some clones in this sample may be carry-over from other donors' samples.

This sequence joins TRBV6-5 and TRBJ1-1; tentative D call: TRBD1 (5 bases). Germline loops: CDR1 MNHEY, CDR2 SVGAGI. This CDR3 spans 15 amino acids. The V gene lost 0 bases and the J gene lost 3 bases, with 11 bases spanning the gap. This chain's CDR3 is CASSYSPQGHTEAFF. The CDR3 DNA reads as TGTGCCAGCAGTTACTCCCCCCAGGGTCACACTGAAGCTTTCTTT.

The table lists this clone with a few counts. V is TRBV20-1 and J is TRBJ1-4, with D tentatively TRBD1 (6 bases). The germline V gene has CDR1 DFQATT and CDR2 SNEGSKA (reference sequence). V shed 7 bases and J shed 8 bases, with 11 bases lying between them. The CDR3 totals 11 residues. The CDR3 bases are TGCAGTGTGCAGGGGCGGGAAAAACTGTTTTTT. Translated: CSVQGREKLFF.

The gene calls are TRBV4-3 and TRBJ2-5, with TRBD2 as a possible D gene (5 bases). V gave up 3 bases and J gave up 2 bases, with 10 bases separating them. The CDR3 has 14 amino acids. Germline V gene data show CDR1 as LGHNA and CDR2 as YSLEER. This CDR3 reads CASSQPGTQETQYF. DNA for the CDR3: TGCGCCAGCAGCCAGCCGGGAACTCAAGAGACCCAGTACTTC.

This clone was seen more than once but under ten times. The chain uses TRBV2 and TRBJ1-1, with D uncertain. Trimming left V 7 bases short and J 10 bases short, with 16 bases between. CDR3 length: 12 amino acids. Germline V lookup: CDR1 SNHLY, CDR2 FYNNEI. This CDR3 reads CASIGRAVGAFF. The DNA for the CDR3 is TGTGCCAGCATCGGGAGGGCAGTGGGAGCTTTCTTT.

The rearrangement uses TRBV5-1 and TRBJ1-4; a weak D match, TRBD1 (6 bases). The CDR3 sequence is 14 residues long. Germline V gene lookup returns CDR1 SGHRS and CDR2 YFSETQ. The ends were cut back, 3 bases at V and 4 bases at J, with 10 bases in the middle. CDR3 DNA: TGCGCCAGCAGCTCGACAGGATATAATGAAAAACTGTTTTTT. Translating gives CASSSTGYNEKLFF.

The chain uses TRBV30 and TRBJ2-3; D possibly corresponds to TRBD2 (5 bases). CDR1 and CDR2 from the germline V gene are GTSNPN and SVGIG (reference sequence). The ends were cut back, 5 bases at V and 10 bases at J, with 13 bases in the middle. The CDR3 spans 11 residues. In DNA, the CDR3 is TGTGCCTGGGAAGAGGGATTGTCGCAGTATTTT. The encoded protein is CAWEEGLSQYF.

V and J are TRBV29-1 and TRBJ2-1, with 9 bases identical to TRBD2. Germline V gives CDR1 SQVTM, CDR2 ANQGSEA. This CDR3 spans 14 amino acids. The V segment lost 7 bases and the J segment 4 bases; nucleotides outside the gene matches: 8. CDR3 sequence: CSARDSGGYNEQFF. For the CDR3, the DNA is TGCAGCGCCCGTGATAGCGGGGGTTACAATGAGCAGTTCTTC.

The V call is TRBV14, the J call TRBJ2-3; 11 positions match TRBD2. The CDR3 is 17 residues long. Germline trimming cut 4 bases from V and 0 bases from J; bases unmatched to any gene: 6. Germline-derived CDR1 and CDR2 are SGHDN and FVKESK. CDR3 coding DNA: TGTGCCAGCAGCCTTCTAGCGGGGGGTACTAGCACAGATACGCAGTATTTT. Protein sequence: CASSLLAGGTSTDTQYF.

The genes are TRBV4-1 and TRBJ1-6; D unclear. Trimming cost V 1 base and J 7 bases, with 11 bases left between them. CDR3 length equals 15 residues. From germline, CDR1 is MGHRA and CDR2 YSYEKL. The chain's CDR3 is CASSQAPSPNSPLHF. CDR3 in DNA: TGCGCCAGCAGCCAAGCCCCGTCCCCGAATTCACCCCTCCACTTT.